These T cell receptor beta chains were read from a single sample in a study of T cells in narcolepsy. Sequencing was performed with immunoSEQ multiplex PCR; in TCRdb, only in-frame clones are kept and a portion is missing. The data contain some 8,000 clones, roughly 57% of them singletons. The material sequenced was CD45RA- memory CD8+ T cells from PBMCs. The receptors shown here come from a human donor with narcolepsy. Both conserved end residues are part of each CDR3. The order of the fields is clone size, J gene, D gene, CDR3 length, V gene, CDR3 protein, CDR3 DNA. The D gene is left open where the match is weak. For some rows the clone size is stated as once, few or many, or as a class when expanded; others skip it.

>.|TRBJ2-2|.|13|TRBV6-5
CASGGLDTGELFF
TGTGCCAGCGGGGGATTGGACACCGGGGAGCTGTTTTTT
>few|TRBJ2-6|.|22|TRBV28
CASTPLEGDLPTKEAGANVLTF
TGTGCCAGCACCCCATTGGAGGGGGATCTACCAACTAAGGAGGCTGGGGCCAACGTCCTGACTTTC
>.|TRBJ2-7|.|14|TRBV4-3
CASSVFGGPYEQYF
TGCGCCAGCAGTGTATTCGGGGGACCCTACGAGCAGTACTTC
>.|TRBJ2-5|.|14|TRBV6-1
CASSDRGGQETQYF
TGTGCCAGCAGCGACCGAGGGGGCCAAGAGACCCAGTACTTC
>.|TRBJ1-2|.|14|TRBV11-2
CASSSTGGSYGYTF
TGTGCCAGCAGTTCAACGGGGGGCAGCTATGGCTACACCTTC
>few|TRBJ2-3|.|13|TRBV2
CASSEVYTDTQYF
TGTGCCAGCAGTGAAGTCTACACAGATACGCAGTATTTT
>.|TRBJ1-1|.|12|TRBV29-1
CSVDGTGAEAFF
TGCAGCGTGGATGGGACGGGAGCTGAAGCTTTCTTT
>.|TRBJ1-6|.|17|TRBV15
CATSAEALSSYNSPLHF
TGTGCCACCAGCGCCGAAGCGTTAAGCTCCTATAATTCACCCCTCCACTTT
>.|TRBJ1-4|TRBD1|13|TRBV9
CASSVSGGEKLFF
TGTGCCAGCAGCGTGTCAGGGGGGGAAAAACTGTTTTTT
>.|TRBJ2-1|TRBD2|16|TRBV19
CASIYSVAGGYNEQFF
TGTGCCAGTATCTACTCAGTAGCGGGGGGCTACAATGAGCAGTTCTTC
>.|TRBJ2-3|TRBD2|15|TRBV6-1
CASSEIAGQTDTQYF
TGTGCCAGCAGTGAAATAGCGGGGCAGACAGATACGCAGTATTTT
>.|TRBJ2-3|.|14|TRBV7-9
CASTHKTSTDTQYF
TGTGCCAGCACCCACAAGACGAGCACAGATACGCAGTATTTT
>.|TRBJ2-1|.|13|TRBV4-1
CASSQDPGDEQFF
TGCGCCAGCAGCCAAGACCCCGGGGATGAGCAGTTCTTC
>once|TRBJ1-1|TRBD1|13|TRBV6-5
CASSNRGAESAFF
TGTGCCAGCAGTAACAGGGGGGCCGAGTCAGCTTTCTTT
>.|TRBJ2-3|.|13|TRBV5-1
CASSLAQQDTQYF
TGCGCCAGCAGCTTGGCCCAGCAAGATACGCAGTATTTT
>.|TRBJ2-7|TRBD1|15|TRBV6-1
CASSEETGGSYEQYF
TGTGCCAGCAGTGAAGAGACAGGGGGCTCCTACGAGCAGTACTTC
>.|TRBJ2-7|.|13|TRBV6-6
CASSYDATYEQYF
TGTGCCAGCAGTTACGACGCAACCTACGAGCAGTACTTC
>.|TRBJ2-7|.|15|TRBV6-5
CASTRTRDPSYEQYF
TGTGCCAGCACAAGGACGAGGGATCCCTCCTACGAGCAGTACTTC
>.|TRBJ2-7|.|14|TRBV11-2
CASSSRTARYEQYF
TGTGCCAGCAGCTCGAGGACAGCCCGTTACGAGCAGTACTTC
>few|TRBJ2-3|TRBD1|16|TRBV4-2
CASSQSPDRGADTQYF
TGTGCCAGCAGCCAATCCCCTGACAGGGGTGCAGATACGCAGTATTTT
>few|TRBJ1-2|.|16|TRBV27
CASSPTPWAGAYGYTF
TGTGCCAGCAGTCCGACCCCTTGGGCGGGGGCCTATGGCTACACCTTC
>once|TRBJ2-4|.|14|TRBV19
CASSINPGGNIQYF
TGTGCCAGTAGTATAAACCCGGGGGGCAACATTCAGTACTTC
>.|TRBJ2-7|TRBD1|15|TRBV13
CASSLDGTGVHEQYF
TGTGCCAGCAGCTTAGACGGGACAGGGGTCCACGAGCAGTACTTC
>.|TRBJ1-3|.|11|TRBV30
CAYNLGNTIYF
TGTGCCTACAACCTTGGAAACACCATATATTTT
>.|TRBJ1-3|.|15|TRBV11-2
CASSLELTSGNTIYF
TGTGCCAGCAGCTTAGAACTAACCTCTGGAAACACCATATATTTT
>.|TRBJ2-3|.|18|TRBV2
CASSEVGVRGFGADTQYF
TGTGCCAGCAGTGAAGTGGGGGTGCGCGGGTTCGGCGCAGATACGCAGTATTTT
>.|TRBJ2-2|TRBD1|16|TRBV7-6
CASSSSGQGVSGELFF
TGTGCCAGCAGCTCCTCGGGACAGGGAGTTTCCGGGGAGCTGTTTTTT
>few|TRBJ2-3|.|12|TRBV11-2
CASSLATDTQYF
TGTGCCAGCAGCTTAGCGACAGATACGCAGTATTTT
>.|TRBJ2-2|TRBD2|16|TRBV4-3
CASSQVAGVLTGELFF
TGCGCCAGCAGCCAAGTAGCGGGGGTTCTGACCGGGGAGCTGTTTTTT
>.|TRBJ2-1|TRBD2|17|TRBV4-1
CASSHLSGGAGRNEQFF
TGCGCCAGCAGCCACCTTAGCGGGGGGGCCGGTCGAAATGAGCAGTTCTTC